A single sample is the source of the 22 T cell receptor beta chains below, sequenced in a study of T cells in Graves' hyperthyroidism and ophthalmopathy (dated by TCRdb to about 2019). Receptor libraries were prepared by multiplex PCR. This sample was sequenced with an Illumina HiSeq 2000. Amplification of TCR beta CDR3 regions was carried out from RNA transcripts. The TCR CDR3 was subjected to a first round of RT-PCR using the HTBI primer set and the Qiagen OneStep RT-PCR kit. TCRdb passed the public sequencing reads through fastp at Q25 and MiXCR, retaining productive beta sequences. Each entry merges the rows of one CDR3 protein and shows their most common DNA and genes. The sample includes under 350,000 distinct CDR3 sequences, with over 15% observed a single time. The biggest ten clones account for around 47% of the sample. Specimen: blood. The source of these receptors is a woman aged 45-65 years with Graves' hyperthyroidism.

This clonotype occurred many times. The chain joins TRBV7-2 to TRBJ1-6; TRBD1 agrees at 9 bases. The CDR3 is 13 residues long. CDR1 is SGHTA and CDR2 is FQGNSA in the germline V gene. V lost 5 bases to trimming and J lost 10 bases; unmatched junction nucleotides: 3. The CDR3 is CASSRQGDSPLHF. DNA of the CDR3: TGTGCCAGCAGCCGACAGGGGGACTCACCCCTCCACTTT. Drawing the rest from reference TRBV7-2 and TRBJ1-6, the complete variable domain is GAGVSQSPSNKVTEKGKDVELRCDPISGHTALYWYRQSLGQGLEFLIYFQGNSAPDKSGLPSDRFSAERTGGSVSTLTIQRTQQEDSAVYLCASSRQGDSPLHFGNGTRLTVT.

This clonotype was seen many times. V is TRBV7-8 and J is TRBJ2-3; 8 nucleotides agree with TRBD1. V lost 6 bases and J lost 2; bases outside the gene matches: 4. CDR3 size: 14 residues. Germline CDR1 is SGHVS and CDR2 is FQNEAQ. The CDR3 nucleotides are TGTGCCAGCAGGGGGACAGGATACACAGATACGCAGTATTTT. This translates into CASRGTGYTDTQYF.

This clonotype was detected only once. The rearrangement links TRBV12-3 or TRBV12-4 to TRBJ2-5, with 7 bases aligning to TRBD1. The J segment lost 1 base and the V segment lost 5 bases, leaving 13 bases of the junction unmatched. The CDR3 extends over 17 amino acids. The CDR3 DNA sequence: TGTGCCAGCAGTCCCCGACAGGGCCAAGGAACCCAAGAGACCCAGTACTTC. As protein: CASSPRQGQGTQETQYF.

The table lists this clonotype with a few counts. V gene TRBV19 combines with J gene TRBJ1-2, with 9 nucleotides matching TRBD1. Per the germline V gene, CDR1 is LNHDA and CDR2 is SQIVND (reference sequence). This CDR3 is built from 14 residues. The V gene end was trimmed by 8 bases and the J gene end by 5 bases; junction bases not matched to a gene: 9. The CDR3 nucleotides are TGTGCCAGTTCGGGACAGGGCTTTGGGTATGGCTACACCTTC. It codes for CASSGQGFGYGYTF.

V usage is TRBV19 and J usage is TRBJ2-1; TRBD2 might be the D (5 bases). Germline CDR1 is LNHDA and CDR2 is SQIVND (reference sequence). Trimming cost V 3 bases and J 10 bases, with 13 bases left between them. This CDR3 comprises 13 residues. CDR3 nucleotide sequence: TGTGCCAGTAGTATGGACGCTTGGGAGGAGCAGTTCTTC. Protein: CASSMDAWEEQFF.

The V gene is TRBV28, the J gene TRBJ2-1; D uncertain. The CDR3 runs 11 residues. Germline V gene lookup returns CDR1 MDHEN and CDR2 SYDVKM. V shed 6 bases and J shed 4 bases, with 4 bases lying between them. CDR3 sequence reads: CASRRYNEQFF. In DNA form, the CDR3 reads TGTGCCAGCAGACGGTACAATGAGCAGTTCTTC.

This clonotype was detected a few times. J is TRBJ1-3 and V is TRBV12-3 or TRBV12-4, with D hard to call. The germline V and J ends were trimmed by 4 bases and 0 bases, with 16 bases remaining between them. The CDR3 has 17 amino acids. CDR3 residues: CASSWAQAFTSGNTIYF. In DNA form, the CDR3 reads TGTGCCAGCAGTTGGGCTCAGGCCTTTACCTCTGGAAACACCATATATTTT.

This clonotype was seen a single time. CDR3 sequence reads: CASSSPKGTGAYEQYF. CDR3 DNA: TGTGCCAGCAGCAGCCCCAAGGGGACAGGGGCCTACGAGCAGTACTTC. The chain uses TRBV3-1 and TRBJ2-7; 10 bases are a match to TRBD1. CDR1 LGHDT and CDR2 YNNKEL come from the germline V gene (reference sequence). There are 16 residues in the CDR3. Trimming at V came to 5 bases and at J to 2 bases, leaving 9 bases not matched to a gene.

This clonotype appeared a few times. The V gene is TRBV5-6, the J gene TRBJ1-3, with D tentatively TRBD1 (5 bases). The V end was cut by 1 base, the J end by 4 bases, with 15 bases between. CDR3 size: 16 residues. Germline V gene sequence: CDR1 SGHDT, CDR2 YYEEEE. The chain's CDR3 is CASSLTGDLLGNTIYF. Here the CDR3 DNA reads TGTGCCAGCAGCTTGACAGGAGATCTTCTGGGAAACACCATATATTTT.

This clonotype was counted many times. This chain links TRBV2 with TRBJ1-4, with TRBD1 identical over 7 bases. The CDR3 length is 13 residues. Germline assignment: CDR1 SNHLY and CDR2 FYNNEI. V lost 2 bases, J lost 8 bases, and 2 bases stayed unmatched. This CDR3 reads CASSERDSEKLFF. The CDR3 region has the DNA TGTGCCAGCAGTGAAAGGGACAGCGAAAAACTGTTTTTT.

This clonotype was seen many times. The V gene is TRBV6-2 or TRBV6-3, the J gene TRBJ1-1, with a weak D call TRBD1 (6 bases). In germline, CDR1 is MNHEY, CDR2 SVGEGT. CDR3 length equals 13 residues. Trimming took off 4 bases at V and 4 bases at J, with 10 bases between the two ends. The CDR3 DNA sequence: TGTGCCAGCAGTTCCAGGGGAGGCACTGAAGCTTTCTTT. Residues: CASSSRGGTEAFF.

This clonotype was detected ten times or more. The chain employs TRBV30 and TRBJ1-2, with D unresolved. The germline V gene has CDR1 GTSNPN and CDR2 SVGIG (reference sequence). Trimming took 0 bases from V and 3 from J, leaving 2 bases between them. This CDR3 has 11 amino acids. CDR3 sequence: CAWSVDYGYTF. The CDR3 nucleotides are TGTGCCTGGAGTGTGGACTATGGCTACACCTTC. Full variable domain (remainder filled in from reference TRBV30 and TRBJ1-2): SQTIHQWPATLVQPVGSPLSLECTVEGTSNPNLYWYRQAAGRGLQLLFYSVGIGQISSEVPQNLSASRPQDRQFILSSKKLLLSDSGFYLCAWSVDYGYTFGSGTRLTVV.

This clonotype was counted many times. The chain couples TRBV12-3 or TRBV12-4 to TRBJ1-4; TRBD1 is a possible D gene (6 bases). V dropped 10 bases and J dropped 7 bases, with 16 bases sitting between them. The CDR3 totals 13 residues. The CDR3 nucleotides are TGTGCCACAAACAGGGAAGGGAGTGAAAAACTGTTTTTT. Its translation is CATNREGSEKLFF.

This clonotype was observed many times. This chain uses TRBV10-3 with TRBJ1-1; 10 nucleotides match TRBD1. The germline V gene encodes CDR1 ENHRY and CDR2 SYGVKD. The CDR3 is made up of 16 amino acids. V lost 5 bases to trimming and J lost 2 bases; unmatched junction nucleotides: 8. CDR3: CAISSGTGVLNTEAFF. The CDR3, as DNA: TGTGCCATCAGTTCCGGGACAGGGGTCCTCAACACTGAAGCTTTCTTT.

Many counts were recorded for this clonotype. The rearrangement uses TRBV5-6 and TRBJ1-5; D ambiguous. Germline lookup yields CDR1 SGHDT and CDR2 YYEEEE. V was shortened by 0 bases and J by 6 bases, with 13 bases between the two germline ends. This CDR3 contains 15 residues. CDR3 bases: TGTGCCAGCAGCTTGGGCGTCCGGCTCGGTCAGCCCCAGCATTTT. It translates to CASSLGVRLGQPQHF.

This clonotype was seen many times. V gene TRBV4-2 combines with J gene TRBJ2-3; the match to TRBD2 covers 7 bases. The germline V gene encodes CDR1 LGHNA and CDR2 YNFKEQ. This CDR3 region has 14 residues. Trimming at V came to 4 bases and at J to 3 bases, leaving 4 bases not matched to a gene. CDR3 nucleotide sequence: TGTGCCAGCAGCCGGCTAGCGGAGACAGATACGCAGTATTTT. Translation gives CASSRLAETDTQYF.

The table lists this clonotype with a few counts. The CDR3 reads CAITPSSRGGGDTQYF. The CDR3 nucleotides read TGTGCCATCACCCCTTCGAGCAGGGGAGGTGGAGATACGCAGTATTTT. The chain couples TRBV10-3 to TRBJ2-3; D could derive from TRBD1 or TRBD2 (6 bases each). This CDR3 is 16 amino acids long. V was pared by 7 bases and J by 5 bases, with 22 bases between. The germline V gene encodes CDR1 ENHRY and CDR2 SYGVKD.

This clonotype came up a few times. V and J are TRBV29-1 and TRBJ1-6, with TRBD1 as a possible D gene (5 bases). Germline CDR1 reads SQVTM; CDR2 reads ANQGSEA. Trimming took 4 bases from V and 6 from J, leaving 10 bases between them. CDR3 length: 13 residues. CDR3 residues: CSVGQGVNSPLHF. CDR3 bases: TGCAGCGTTGGACAAGGGGTTAATTCACCCCTCCACTTT. The full variable domain, its missing parts supplied by reference TRBV29-1 and TRBJ1-6, is SAVISQKPSRDICQRGTSLTIQCQVDSQVTMMFWYRQQPGQSLTLIATANQGSEATYESGFVIDKFPISRPNLTFSTLTVSNMSPEDSSIYLCSVGQGVNSPLHFGNGTRLTVT.

This clonotype was recorded at least ten times. This rearrangement joins TRBV20-1 to TRBJ1-2, with TRBD1 as a possible D gene (5 bases). V shed 0 bases and J shed 4 bases, with 12 bases lying between them. In germline, CDR1 is DFQATT, CDR2 SNEGSKA (reference sequence). CDR3 length equals 14 residues. The CDR3 region has the DNA TGCAGTGCTAGAGATCGAGGGGCGGCCTATGGCTACACCTTC. It codes for CSARDRGAAYGYTF.

This clonotype was seen more than once but under ten times. The chain carries TRBV30 and TRBJ1-6; D gene uncertain. Trimming stripped 3 bases from V and 3 bases from J, with 3 bases between. CDR3 length: 12 amino acids. The germline CDR1 and CDR2 sequences are GTSNPN and SVGIG (reference sequence). The CDR3 here is CAWRGYNSPLHF. The CDR3, as DNA: TGTGCCTGGAGGGGCTATAATTCACCCCTCCACTTT.

The table lists this clonotype with a few counts. A read error may produce the germline difference seen at one junction end. This chain connects TRBV6-1 to TRBJ2-5, with D tentatively TRBD2 (7 bases). CDR3 size: 12 residues. The germline V gene encodes CDR1 MNHNS and CDR2 SASEGT. The CDR3 protein is CASREGGVTQYF. CDR3 sequence (DNA): TGTGCCAGCAGAGAAGGGGGGGTGACCCAGTACTTC.

This clonotype has a count of ten or more. The chain carries TRBV6-1 and TRBJ2-7; no reliable D call. The germline CDR1 and CDR2 sequences are MNHNS and SASEGT. The CDR3 consists of 14 residues. V dropped 2 bases and J dropped 2 bases, with 10 bases sitting between them. CDR3 in amino acids: CASSELPRAYEQYV. CDR3 sequence (DNA): TGTGCCAGCAGTGAACTACCGAGAGCCTACGAGCAGTACGTC.